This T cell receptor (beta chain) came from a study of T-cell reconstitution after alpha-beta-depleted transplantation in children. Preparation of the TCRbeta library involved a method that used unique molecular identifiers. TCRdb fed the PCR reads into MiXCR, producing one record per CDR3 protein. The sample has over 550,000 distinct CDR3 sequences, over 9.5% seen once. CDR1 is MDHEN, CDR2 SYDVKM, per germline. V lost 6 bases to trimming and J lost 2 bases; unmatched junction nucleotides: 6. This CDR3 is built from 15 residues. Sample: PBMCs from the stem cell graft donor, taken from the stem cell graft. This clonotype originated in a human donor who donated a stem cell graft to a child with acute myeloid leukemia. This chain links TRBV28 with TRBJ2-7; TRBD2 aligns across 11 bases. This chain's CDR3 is CASRISLAGAYEQYF. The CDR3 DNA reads TGTGCCAGCAGAATCTCACTAGCGGGAGCCTACGAGCAGTACTTC.